These 22 T cell receptor beta chains were sequenced from one sample in a study of molecular identifiers for immune sequencing clone quantification. TCRdb passed the PCR reads through MiXCR, listing each CDR3 protein once. Among 60,000 to 65,000 distinct CDR3 sequences listed, approximately 18% were seen once. The sequenced sample was naive CD8+ T cells from blood, with Jurkat cell RNA spiked in. Specified subset: FACS-sorted CD8+CD4-CCR7+CD45RA+ naive T cells. The receptors originated from a human donor in good health. Some libraries in this study had Jurkat cell RNA spiked in.

This clonotype was observed many times. The chain combines TRBV20-1 with TRBJ2-3; 9 bases align to TRBD2. Germline V gene data show CDR1 as DFQATT and CDR2 as SNEGSKA (reference sequence). The length of the CDR3 is 15 residues. V was pared by 4 bases and J by 0 bases, with 5 bases of the junction left unmatched. DNA for the CDR3: TGCAGTGCTAAACTTAGCGGGGGAAGCACAGATACGCAGTATTTT. This gives the protein CSAKLSGGSTDTQYF.

This clonotype was observed at least ten times. The chain joins TRBV20-1 to TRBJ1-2; a possible D gene is TRBD1 (6 bases). V was shortened by 0 bases and J by 6 bases, with 17 bases between the two germline ends. CDR1 and CDR2 (germline): DFQATT, SNEGSKA (reference sequence). This CDR3 region has 15 residues. The CDR3 loop is CSARDPLQGLDGYTF. CDR3 sequence (DNA): TGCAGTGCTAGAGATCCTTTACAGGGTTTGGATGGCTACACCTTC.

This clonotype came up many times. The chain carries TRBV28 and TRBJ1-1, with D unclear. Germline CDR1 is MDHEN and CDR2 is SYDVKM. Between the trimmed V and J ends, which lost 7 bases and 3 bases, there was a span of 15 bases. This CDR3 spans 14 amino acids. CDR3 loop: CASTPVGEYTEAFF. For the CDR3, the DNA is TGTGCCAGCACCCCGGTGGGTGAATACACTGAAGCTTTCTTT.

This clonotype was counted many times. The J gene is TRBJ2-7, the V gene TRBV7-8; D might be TRBD1 or TRBD2, each matching 5 bases. Per the germline V gene, CDR1 is SGHVS and CDR2 is FQNEAQ. CDR3 length: 16 residues. Deletions cut 4 bases from V and 0 bases from J, with 16 bases between. CDR3 sequence: CASSSQIRGSSYEQYF. In nucleotides, the CDR3 is TGTGCCAGCAGCTCCCAGATCCGGGGCAGCTCCTACGAGCAGTACTTC.

This clonotype was observed many times. This chain connects TRBV6-2 or TRBV6-3 to TRBJ2-4, with 8 bases identical to TRBD1. This CDR3 is built from 14 residues. Germline lookup yields CDR1 MNHEY and CDR2 SVGEGT. V dropped 6 bases and J dropped 6; count of bases not matched to a gene: 7. The CDR3 coding sequence is TGTGCCAGCAGCCGCCCAGGGGGCAGAAACATTCAGTACTTC. This encodes CASSRPGGRNIQYF.

This clonotype was detected once. A much larger clone is a single base away; this may be a read error. The V call is TRBV6-2 or TRBV6-3, the J call TRBJ2-1; 7 bases map to TRBD2. The germline V gene has CDR1 MNHEY and CDR2 SVGEGT. The CDR3 runs to 14 residues. The CDR3 region is CASNYLADYNEQFF. Written as DNA, the CDR3 is TGTGCCAGCAATTACCTAGCGGACTACAATGAGCAGTTCTTC.

This clonotype occurred many times. The chain recombines TRBV7-2 with TRBJ2-7, with D perhaps assigned TRBD1 or TRBD2 (5 bases each). V lost 1 base to trimming and J lost 3 bases, with 7 bases between them. The CDR3 has 13 amino acids. The germline gives CDR1 SGHTA, CDR2 FQGNSA. In nucleotides, the CDR3 is TGTGCCAGCAGCTTAGGGGACGGCTACGAGCAGTACTTC. The encoded protein is CASSLGDGYEQYF.

This clonotype was counted at least ten times. This sequence joins TRBV29-1 and TRBJ2-5; a possible D gene is TRBD1 (5 bases). Trimming took 5 bases from V and 3 from J, leaving 13 bases between them. CDR3 length: 13 amino acids. Germline V lookup: CDR1 SQVTM, CDR2 ANQGSEA. CDR3 coding DNA: TGCAGCGTTATTTCAGGGCTAAAAGAGACCCAGTACTTC. Translation: CSVISGLKETQYF.

This clonotype was seen ten or more times. The V gene is TRBV18, the J gene TRBJ2-3; D remains unclear. The V gene lost 4 bases and the J gene lost 0 bases, with 14 bases spanning the gap. The CDR3 has 16 amino acids. Germline CDR1 and CDR2: KGHSH and LQKENI. DNA of the CDR3: TGTGCCAGCTCACTTCCTTTTGATAATAGCACAGATACGCAGTATTTT. Translation: CASSLPFDNSTDTQYF.

The gene calls are TRBV12-3 or TRBV12-4 and TRBJ2-1; no clear D gene. V lost 4 bases, J lost 9 bases, and 10 bases lay in between. The CDR3 runs to 12 residues. CDR3 coding DNA: TGTGCCAGCAGTTCCGGAATAGTTGAGCAGTTCTTC. Its protein is CASSSGIVEQFF.

This clonotype came up many times. The chain carries TRBV6-1 and TRBJ2-2, with 14 bases lining up with TRBD2. Germline lookup yields CDR1 MNHNS and CDR2 SASEGT. This CDR3 spans 18 amino acids. V shed 5 bases and J 2 bases; nucleotides not matched to a gene: 7. The chain's CDR3 is CASSRLAGGVENTGELFF. In DNA, the CDR3 is TGTGCCAGCAGTAGACTAGCGGGAGGGGTAGAAAACACCGGGGAGCTGTTTTTT.

Turning to this clonotype: As the CDR3 is not closed by the conserved phenylalanine or tryptophan, this likely results from a read error. The V and J genes are TRBV13 and TRBJ2-1; D possibly corresponds to TRBD1 (7 bases). The germline CDR1 and CDR2 sequences are PRHDT and FYEKMQ (reference sequence). The V end lost 1 base, the J end lost 4 bases, and 14 bases lay between the germline ends. The CDR3 covers 16 residues. The CDR3 nucleotides read TGTGCCAGCAGCTTAGAGGGCAGGGGGGCGTACAATGAGCAGTTCTCC. Translated, it gives CASSLEGRGAYNEQFS.

This clonotype was counted at least ten times. This chain uses TRBV3-1 with TRBJ2-7; the D is unclear. Deletions cut 1 base from V and 5 bases from J, with 15 bases between. CDR1 is LGHDT, CDR2 YNNKEL, per germline (reference sequence). The CDR3 extends over 15 amino acids. CDR3 residues: CASSQGYGSLHEQYF. The CDR3 DNA is TGTGCCAGCAGCCAAGGGTACGGGTCCTTACACGAGCAGTACTTC.

The rearrangement uses TRBV20-1 and TRBJ2-1; D gene unclear. Trimming pared 0 bases from V and 10 bases from J, leaving 19 bases between. This CDR3 spans 15 amino acids. Per the germline V gene, CDR1 is DFQATT and CDR2 is SNEGSKA (reference sequence). The CDR3 sequence is CSARDLVGLDEEQFF. CDR3 nucleotides: TGCAGTGCTAGAGATCTCGTCGGGCTAGACGAGGAGCAGTTCTTC.

This clonotype was counted many times. The V call is TRBV7-7, the J call TRBJ2-5; TRBD2 is a possible D gene (5 bases). The CDR3 extends over 15 amino acids. Germline V gene data show CDR1 as SSHAT and CDR2 as FNYEAQ (reference sequence). V dropped 3 bases and J dropped 9 bases, with 20 bases sitting between them. The DNA of the CDR3 is TGTGCCAGCAGCTTGGGAGATAGGCTTGTTGAGTCCCAGTACTTC. Amino acid sequence: CASSLGDRLVESQYF. The complete variable domain, with remaining parts taken from reference TRBV7-7 and TRBJ2-5, reads GAGVSQSPRYKVTKRGQDVTLRCDPISSHATLYWYQQALGQGPEFLTYFNYEAQPDKSGLPSDRFSAERPEGSISTLTIQRTEQRDSAMYRCASSLGDRLVESQYFGPGTRLLVL.

This clonotype was detected a few times. V and J are TRBV3-1 and TRBJ1-5, with TRBD1 matching over 8 bases. V dropped 3 bases and J dropped 6; count of bases not matched to a gene: 4. The CDR3 is made up of 14 amino acids. Germline V gene sequence: CDR1 LGHDT, CDR2 YNNKEL (reference sequence). CDR3 in amino acids: CASSHGQGVQPQHF. CDR3 nucleotides: TGTGCCAGCAGCCATGGACAGGGAGTTCAGCCCCAGCATTTT.

This chain connects TRBV27 to TRBJ1-5; D ambiguous. Germline-derived CDR1 and CDR2 are MNHEY and SMNVEV (reference sequence). There are 13 residues in the CDR3. V lost 3 bases to trimming and J lost 5 bases, with 8 bases between them. The CDR3 sequence: CASSFFGDQPQHF. CDR3 in DNA: TGTGCCAGCAGTTTTTTCGGCGATCAGCCCCAGCATTTT.

Ten or more counts support this clonotype. The chain couples TRBV19 to TRBJ1-1; D is ambiguous. The CDR3 extends over 13 amino acids. Germline loops: CDR1 LNHDA, CDR2 SQIVND (reference sequence). V was clipped by 3 bases and J by 5 bases, with 10 bases between them. As DNA, the CDR3 is TGTGCCAGTAGTATTAAGGGTAGAACTGAAGCTTTCTTT. This translates into CASSIKGRTEAFF. Full variable domain (missing parts from reference TRBV19 and TRBJ1-1): DGGITQSPKYLFRKEGQNVTLSCEQNLNHDAMYWYRQDPGQGLRLIYYSQIVNDFQKGDIAEGYSVSREKKESFPLTVTSAQKNPTAFYLCASSIKGRTEAFFGQGTRLTVV.

This rearrangement joins TRBV4-1 to TRBJ2-5; D call uncertain. Germline V gives CDR1 MGHRA, CDR2 YSYEKL. V was cut by 2 bases and J by 5 bases, with 15 bases left in between. The CDR3 runs 15 residues. The chain's CDR3 is CASSQNSGLRETQYF. The CDR3 DNA sequence: TGCGCCAGCAGCCAAAATTCCGGGCTGAGGGAGACCCAGTACTTC.

The chain carries TRBV6-5 and TRBJ2-7, with 11 bases that match TRBD2. This CDR3 spans 13 amino acids. Trimming cost V 6 bases and J 9 bases; bases outside gene matches: 7. Looked up from germline, CDR1 is MNHEY and CDR2 is SVGAGI. CDR3 bases: TGTGCCAGCAGGGTAGCGGGAGGGGGCGGGCAGTACTTC. Its translation: CASRVAGGGGQYF.

This clonotype was recorded many times. The chain carries TRBV27 and TRBJ2-3; TRBD1 matches at 7 bases. Germline-derived CDR1 and CDR2 are MNHEY and SMNVEV (reference sequence). The CDR3 spans 14 residues. J lost 3 bases, V lost 2 bases, and 2 bases had no gene match. The CDR3 region has the DNA TGTGCCAGCAGTTTAGACAGGGTAACAGATACGCAGTATTTT. The encoded protein is CASSLDRVTDTQYF.

As concerns this clonotype: The germline gene is not matched at one end of the junction; a read error may be the cause. In DNA, the CDR3 is TGTGCCACCGGTGATTTGCGACGTCCCGCGGCCAGAAACACTGAAGCTTTCTTT. Its protein is CATGDLRRPAARNTEAFF. V usage is TRBV24-1 and J usage is TRBJ1-1, with D hard to call. This CDR3 has 18 residues. Germline V gene data show CDR1 as KGHDR and CDR2 as SFDVKD.